A single sample is the source of the 18 T cell receptor beta chains below, sequenced in a study of glioma-infiltrating T cells. Using RNA template, CDR3s of TCR alpha and beta were amplified with iRepertoire arm-PCR. TCRdb re-derived calls from the multiplex PCR reads in MiXCR, one entry per CDR3 protein. The sample has about 93,000 distinct CDR3 sequences, around 42% seen once. The specimen sequenced was glioma tissue, nonneoplastic brain tissue, or PBMCs (not recorded which). The receptor set was obtained from a human donor with low-grade glioma or glioblastoma, undergoing nonglioma brain surgery, or in good health (not recorded which).

This clonotype was seen a handful of times. The V call is TRBV24-1, the J call TRBJ2-7, with D unresolved. The V gene's germline CDR1 is KGHDR and CDR2 SFDVKD. The V gene lost 2 bases and the J gene lost 2 bases, with 6 bases spanning the gap. The CDR3 runs 13 residues. For the CDR3, the DNA is TGTGCCACCAGTGATTCTAAAACCTACGAGCAGTACTTC. Translation gives CATSDSKTYEQYF.

A word on this clonotype: This CDR3 fails to terminate in the conserved phenylalanine or tryptophan, so it likely reflects a read error. The DNA is left out, because the CDR3 cannot be placed on it with certainty; the CDR3 is given as TCRdb lists it. The chain is built from TRBV4-2 and TRBJ1-2; TRBD1 reflects the table's D call only, with no check against the DNA. The CDR3 has 15 amino acids, counting both end residues. Germline CDR1 is LGHNA and CDR2 is YNFKEQ. Here the CDR3 reads CASSQGWAIGYGYAS.

Worth noting for this clonotype: Likely a read error: the CDR3 ends without its conserved phenylalanine or tryptophan. This sequence joins TRBV6-2 or TRBV6-3 and TRBJ2-1, with D perhaps TRBD2 (5 bases). Germline V gene lookup returns CDR1 MNHEY and CDR2 SVGEGT. V dropped 2 bases and J dropped 10 bases, with 15 bases sitting between them. This CDR3 contains 14 residues. The CDR3 DNA follows: TGTGCCAGCAGTTACAGGGAGAGCTCATACGAGCAGTTCGTC. Protein sequence: CASSYRESSYEQFV.

This clonotype was counted many times. The chain uses TRBV3-1 and TRBJ2-3; the D is unclear. CDR1 and CDR2 (germline): LGHDT, YNNKEL (reference sequence). Trimming removed 0 bases at V and 1 base at J, with 11 bases between. The CDR3 sequence is 16 residues long. The CDR3 DNA sequence: TGTGCCAGCAGCCAAGAGGGCCGGTTGGGCACAGATACGCAGTATTTT. This translates into CASSQEGRLGTDTQYF.

Details on this clonotype: At one end, the junction sequence differs from germline, possibly due to a read error. The chain links TRBV6-2 or TRBV6-3 to TRBJ2-1, with D perhaps matching TRBD1 (5 bases). The CDR3 length is 12 residues. CDR1 is MNHEY, CDR2 SVGEGT, per germline. As DNA, the CDR3 is TGTGCCGGCAGACAGACAGACTATGAGCAGTTCTTC. Encoded protein: CAGRQTDYEQFF.

With regard to this clonotype: At one of its ends the junction is not consistent with the germline gene, which may arise from a read error. The chain recombines TRBV6-1 with TRBJ1-1; a weak D match, TRBD1 (6 bases). CDR3 size: 15 residues. The germline V gene encodes CDR1 MNHNS and CDR2 SASEGT. The CDR3 region is CAISEGGAPGTEAFF. In DNA form, the CDR3 reads TGTGCCATCAGTGAAGGGGGGGCGCCGGGCACTGAAGCTTTCTTT.

This clonotype has ten or more counts. The genes are TRBV6-2 or TRBV6-3 and TRBJ2-7; 10 bases line up with TRBD2. The CDR3 runs to 15 residues. V lost 5 bases to trimming and J lost 7 bases; unmatched junction nucleotides: 11. Germline-derived CDR1 and CDR2 are MNHEY and SVGEGT. The CDR3 reads CASSTASGRVWEQYF. CDR3 DNA: TGTGCCAGCAGTACAGCTAGCGGGAGAGTATGGGAGCAGTACTTC.

This clonotype was seen at least ten times. The chain is built from TRBV20-1 and TRBJ1-6; 7 nucleotides match TRBD1. Germline V gene lookup returns CDR1 DFQATT and CDR2 SNEGSKA (reference sequence). Trimming took 6 bases from V and 4 from J; bases not matched to a gene: 9. The CDR3 sequence is 15 residues long. CDR3 sequence reads: CSAWGQLSYNSPLHF. Written as DNA, the CDR3 is TGCAGTGCCTGGGGACAGCTGAGTTATAATTCACCCCTCCACTTT.

The chain employs TRBV18 and TRBJ2-7; 10 bases map to TRBD2. Per the germline V gene, CDR1 is KGHSH and CDR2 is LQKENI. There are 20 residues in the CDR3. The V and J ends lost 4 bases and 7 bases, in that order; junction bases with no gene match: 25. The chain's CDR3 is CASSLPTTSGVRSSYKEQYF. The CDR3 nucleotides read TGTGCCAGCTCACTTCCCACCACTAGCGGGGTGAGAAGCTCCTACAAAGAGCAGTACTTC.

This clonotype was found many times. The V and J genes are TRBV15 and TRBJ2-2; D remains ambiguous. Germline V CDR1 and CDR2: LNHNV, YYDKDF (reference sequence). Trimming stripped 4 bases from V and 0 bases from J, with 3 bases between. The CDR3 has 13 residues. The CDR3 protein is CATSNTNTGELFF. The CDR3 bases are TGTGCCACCAGCAACACGAACACCGGGGAGCTGTTTTTT.

This clonotype showed up many times. The chain employs TRBV10-2 and TRBJ1-5; D is uncertain. Deletions cut 0 bases from V and 1 base from J, with 10 bases between. CDR1 is WSHSY and CDR2 is SAAADI in the germline V gene. The CDR3 totals 16 residues. The CDR3 bases are TGCGCCAGCAGTGAGTCGGCGTGGGGAAGCAATCAGCCCCAGCATTTT. This translates into CASSESAWGSNQPQHF.

A note on this clonotype: An end of the junction differs from the germline gene, which may be a read error. The CDR3 DNA follows: TGTGCCAACAGGTTAACAGGGAACACCGAAGCTTTCTTT. This sequence encodes CANRLTGNTEAFF. This sequence joins TRBV7-3 and TRBJ1-1; D possibly corresponds to TRBD1 (6 bases). Germline assignment: CDR1 SGHTA and CDR2 FQGTGA. The CDR3 covers 13 residues.

Note on this clonotype: The germline gene is not matched at one end of the junction; a read error may be the cause. The gene calls are TRBV7-6 and TRBJ1-4; D call uncertain. CDR1 SGHVS and CDR2 FNYEAQ come from the germline V gene. This CDR3 has 13 residues. CDR3 loop: CARSSTVGERLFF. In nucleotides, the CDR3 is TGTGCCAGAAGCTCTACCGTCGGTGAAAGACTGTTTTTC.

The CDR3 here is CASQRDRGGEQYF. CDR3 nucleotide sequence: TGTGCCAGCCAACGAGACAGGGGCGGCGAGCAGTACTTC. This chain connects TRBV11-2 to TRBJ2-7, with 8 bases matching TRBD1. CDR1 SGHAT and CDR2 FQNNGV come from the germline V gene. The CDR3 length is 13 residues. V lost 8 bases and J lost 6; bases outside the gene matches: 9.

This clonotype was counted ten times or more. V is TRBV7-8 and J is TRBJ2-1; D gene ambiguous. The CDR3 totals 11 residues. Germline CDR1 and CDR2: SGHVS and FQNEAQ. V lost 3 bases and J lost 8, with 5 bases in between. The CDR3 coding sequence is TGTGCCAGCAGCTTCTCGGATGAGCAGTTCTTC. Translating it yields CASSFSDEQFF.

Turning to this clonotype: An end of the junction differs from the germline gene, which may be a read error. V usage is TRBV6-1 and J usage is TRBJ2-1, with D possibly being TRBD2 (6 bases). CDR3 length: 14 amino acids. Germline assignment: CDR1 MNHNS and CDR2 SASEGT. The DNA of the CDR3 is TGTGCCAGCATGTCATCGGGACTCTTCAATGAGCAATTCTTC. It is translated as CASMSSGLFNEQFF.

Many counts were recorded for this clonotype. The V call is TRBV20-1, the J call TRBJ2-7; 11 bases agree with TRBD2. Germline V gene lookup returns CDR1 DFQATT and CDR2 SNEGSKA (reference sequence). There are 14 residues in the CDR3. V was pared by 3 bases and J by 4 bases, with 5 bases of the junction left unmatched. CDR3 sequence reads: CSASSSGRFYEQYF. The CDR3 nucleotides are TGCAGTGCTAGTTCTAGCGGGAGGTTTTACGAGCAGTACTTC.

The count of this clonotype is one. The V call is TRBV6-1, the J call TRBJ2-2; 7 bases match TRBD1. The CDR3 has 15 amino acids. Germline V gene data show CDR1 as MNHNS and CDR2 as SASEGT. The CDR3 is CVSSAQRQGAGELFF. In nucleotides, the CDR3 is TGTGTTAGCAGTGCGCAAAGACAGGGTGCCGGGGAGCTGTTTTTT.